Presented here are 12 T cell receptor beta chains from one specimen sequenced in a study of monozygotic twins with inflammatory bowel disease. TCRdb re-analyzed the 5' RACE reads; it lists each CDR3 protein once, without DNA. The ten top clones account for over 5%, within a sample of roughly 300,000 distinct CDR3 sequences. The source material was blood. The origin of the receptors is a human donor with ulcerative colitis or Crohn's disease, or a healthy co-twin of an affected twin (not recorded which).

V is TRBV7-2 and J is TRBJ2-7; the TCRdb D gene call, TRBD2, has no DNA to confirm it. CDR3 length equals 14 residues. Germline loops: CDR1 SGHTA, CDR2 FQGNSA. CDR3 in amino acids: CASSLSSGISEQYF.

The J gene is TRBJ2-1, the V gene TRBV7-2. This CDR3 is built from 16 residues. Germline lookup yields CDR1 SGHTA and CDR2 FQGNSA. The CDR3 region is CASSLDRPMNYNEQFF.

The chain is built from TRBV4-3 and TRBJ2-2. The CDR3 loop spans 17 amino acids. Per the germline V gene, CDR1 is LGHNA and CDR2 is YSLEER. This CDR3 reads CASSQDYWSTNTGELFF.

V is TRBV20-1 and J is TRBJ2-5; TCRdb indicates TRBD2, and absent DNA this call remains unverified. CDR3 length: 14 amino acids. From germline, CDR1 is DFQATT and CDR2 SNEGSKA (reference sequence). CDR3 region: CSASSGGRGETQYF.

The rearrangement uses TRBV11-2 and TRBJ1-6; the TRBD1 assignment by TCRdb is unverifiable without DNA. Germline V gene data show CDR1 as SGHAT and CDR2 as FQNNGV. The CDR3 runs 15 residues. The CDR3 sequence: CASSSAGQGTSPLHF. The full variable domain, in which reference TRBV11-2 and TRBJ1-6 provide the parts outside the CDR3, is EAGVAQSPRYKIIEKRQSVAFWCNPISGHATLYWYQQILGQGPKLLIQFQNNGVVDDSQLPKDRFSAERLKGVDSTLKIQPAKLEDSAVYLCASSSAGQGTSPLHFGNGTRLTVT.

The rearrangement joins TRBV2 to TRBJ1-6. The CDR3 contains 11 residues. CDR1 and CDR2 (germline): SNHLY, FYNNEI. The CDR3 loop reads CASSESSPLHF.

V and J are TRBV7-2 and TRBJ2-1; the TRBD2 assignment by TCRdb is unverifiable without DNA. This CDR3 has 17 amino acids. Germline CDR1 reads SGHTA; CDR2 reads FQGNSA. The CDR3 sequence is CASSLGGTSGRAHEQFF. The entire variable domain, with the rest obtained from reference TRBV7-2 and TRBJ2-1, is as follows: GAGVSQSPSNKVTEKGKDVELRCDPISGHTALYWYRQSLGQGLEFLIYFQGNSAPDKSGLPSDRFSAERTGGSVSTLTIQRTQQEDSAVYLCASSLGGTSGRAHEQFFGPGTRLTVL.

The V and J genes are TRBV18 and TRBJ2-1. This CDR3 spans 16 amino acids. Germline V lookup: CDR1 KGHSH, CDR2 LQKENI. CDR3 protein: CASSSRTGSSYNEQFF.

The rearrangement joins TRBV7-2 to TRBJ2-4; TCRdb designates TRBD1, a call that cannot be tested without DNA. The CDR3 totals 16 residues. The germline V gene encodes CDR1 SGHTA and CDR2 FQGNSA. This chain's CDR3 is CASSLGIGRGVNIQYF.

The rearrangement joins TRBV2 to TRBJ1-5; TCRdb proposes TRBD1, but this gene call is untestable without DNA. This CDR3 has 12 amino acids. Germline assignment: CDR1 SNHLY and CDR2 FYNNEI. The CDR3 reads CASRGQGWTQHF.

The V call is TRBV28, the J call TRBJ2-1; the TCRdb call, TRBD1, lacks DNA for checking. The CDR3 sequence is 15 residues long. Germline assignment: CDR1 MDHEN and CDR2 SYDVKM. The chain's CDR3 is CASRPDRGFNNEQFF.

V is TRBV6-1 and J is TRBJ2-1; TCRdb outputs TRBD1, but without DNA this stays unchecked. CDR1 MNHNS and CDR2 SASEGT come from the germline V gene. The CDR3 has 13 amino acids. CDR3 residues: CASRRPNKDEQFF.